Listed below are T cell receptor beta chains from one sample, sequenced in a study of T-cell memory formation after mild COVID-19. Using its own MiXCR run on the 5' RACE reads, TCRdb lists one record per CDR3 protein. The data hold a few hundred thousand distinct CDR3 sequences, with over 11% observed a single time. The specimen sequenced was PBMCs or a T cell subset sorted from them (not recorded which). These receptors originate from a man aged 18 to 30 who had mild COVID-19 (a few samples of this study predate the infection). Cell type and time point are not known. Each CDR3 is given with its conserved first and last residue. D genes are given only for firm matches. Clone size is stated in some rows and not others, as once, few, many or a class when expanded.

CDR3 protein: CASSVASGGALGEQYF
CDR3 DNA: TGTGCCAGCAGCGTAGCTAGCGGGGGGGCCCTGGGAGAGCAGTACTTC
D gene: TRBD2
J gene: TRBJ2-7
V gene: TRBV9
clone size: few

CDR3 protein: CASSPDDYEQYF
CDR3 DNA: TGTGCCAGCAGTCCTGACGACTACGAGCAGTACTTC
D gene: -
J gene: TRBJ2-7
V gene: TRBV5-8
clone size: -

CDR3 protein: CSASSSRQGGSPLHF
CDR3 DNA: TGCAGTGCTAGCTCTTCGCGGCAGGGAGGCTCACCCCTCCACTTT
D gene: -
J gene: TRBJ1-6
V gene: TRBV20-1
clone size: few

CDR3 protein: CASSQDWGSDTQYF
CDR3 DNA: TGCGCCAGCAGCCAAGATTGGGGTTCAGATACGCAGTATTTT
D gene: -
J gene: TRBJ2-3
V gene: TRBV4-1
clone size: few

CDR3 protein: CASSLGTSGGKTQYF
CDR3 DNA: TGTGCCAGCAGTTTAGGGACTAGCGGGGGAAAGACCCAGTACTTC
D gene: TRBD2
J gene: TRBJ2-5
V gene: TRBV27
clone size: -

CDR3 protein: CASSSPRAENTEAFF
CDR3 DNA: TGTGCCAGCAGTTCTCCTCGGGCGGAGAACACTGAAGCTTTCTTT
D gene: -
J gene: TRBJ1-1
V gene: TRBV28
clone size: -

CDR3 protein: CSVVGLGQGAKNGYTF
CDR3 DNA: TGCAGCGTTGTGGGCTTGGGACAGGGGGCGAAGAATGGCTACACCTTC
D gene: TRBD1
J gene: TRBJ1-2
V gene: TRBV29-1
clone size: few

CDR3 protein: CASSYSVRSNYEQYF
CDR3 DNA: TGTGCCAGCAGTTACTCCGTCAGGTCTAACTACGAGCAGTACTTC
D gene: -
J gene: TRBJ2-7
V gene: TRBV6-5
clone size: -

CDR3 protein: CASLGLAGGITGELFF
CDR3 DNA: TGTGCCAGCTTAGGACTAGCGGGGGGGATCACCGGGGAGCTGTTTTTT
D gene: TRBD2
J gene: TRBJ2-2
V gene: TRBV6-1
clone size: few

CDR3 protein: CASSERGPDGYTF
CDR3 DNA: TGCGCCAGCAGCGAGCGGGGGCCGGATGGCTACACCTTC
D gene: -
J gene: TRBJ1-2
V gene: TRBV5-1
clone size: -

CDR3 protein: CASSQVEGGEAYEQYF
CDR3 DNA: TGCGCCAGCAGCCAAGTGGAGGGGGGAGAGGCCTACGAGCAGTACTTC
D gene: -
J gene: TRBJ2-7
V gene: TRBV4-3
clone size: few

CDR3 protein: CASKRGTGRYEQYF
CDR3 DNA: TGTGCCTCCAAACGCGGGACAGGGCGCTACGAGCAGTACTTC
D gene: TRBD1
J gene: TRBJ2-7
V gene: TRBV6-5
clone size: few

CDR3 protein: CASRTRGNYEQYF
CDR3 DNA: TGCGCCAGCAGAACCAGGGGGAACTACGAGCAGTACTTC
D gene: TRBD1
J gene: TRBJ2-7
V gene: TRBV10-2
clone size: few

CDR3 protein: CSVDPGGTQYF
CDR3 DNA: TGCAGCGTGGACCCAGGGGGGACTCAGTACTTC
D gene: -
J gene: TRBJ2-5
V gene: TRBV29-1
clone size: -

CDR3 protein: CASSLSRDRGPGANVLTF
CDR3 DNA: TGTGCCAGCAGCTTAAGTCGGGACAGGGGCCCTGGGGCCAACGTCCTGACTTTC
D gene: TRBD1
J gene: TRBJ2-6
V gene: TRBV7-6
clone size: many

CDR3 protein: CASSTGTGDTDTQYF
CDR3 DNA: TGCGCCAGCAGCACCGGGACAGGGGACACAGATACGCAGTATTTT
D gene: TRBD1
J gene: TRBJ2-3
V gene: TRBV5-1
clone size: -

CDR3 protein: CASSRGRNQPQHF
CDR3 DNA: TGTGCCAGCAGCCGCGGACGGAATCAGCCCCAGCATTTT
D gene: -
J gene: TRBJ1-5
V gene: TRBV28
clone size: -

CDR3 protein: CASSLPAGGRGTDTQYF
CDR3 DNA: TGTGCCAGCAGTTTACCAGCGGGGGGCAGGGGTACAGATACGCAGTATTTT
D gene: TRBD2
J gene: TRBJ2-3
V gene: TRBV27
clone size: -

CDR3 protein: CASSPRDRVNYGYTF
CDR3 DNA: TGTGCCAGCAGTCCGAGGGACAGGGTTAACTATGGCTACACCTTC
D gene: TRBD1
J gene: TRBJ1-2
V gene: TRBV12-3/TRBV12-4
clone size: many

CDR3 protein: CASSFRVSSGVNEQFF
CDR3 DNA: TGTGCCAGCAGCTTCAGGGTGTCTAGCGGGGTCAATGAGCAGTTCTTC
D gene: TRBD2
J gene: TRBJ2-1
V gene: TRBV7-2
clone size: few

CDR3 protein: CASSRNRGGGNEKLFF
CDR3 DNA: TGTGCCAGCAGCCGCAATCGAGGGGGTGGTAATGAAAAACTGTTTTTT
D gene: -
J gene: TRBJ1-4
V gene: TRBV7-2
clone size: -

CDR3 protein: CAWRAWAPGTGPYEQYF
CDR3 DNA: TGTGCCTGGAGGGCCTGGGCCCCCGGGACAGGGCCCTACGAGCAGTACTTC
D gene: TRBD1
J gene: TRBJ2-7
V gene: TRBV30
clone size: -

CDR3 protein: CASSTQQGWDQPQHF
CDR3 DNA: TGTGCCAGCAGTACACAACAGGGATGGGATCAGCCCCAGCATTTT
D gene: -
J gene: TRBJ1-5
V gene: TRBV6-2/TRBV6-3
clone size: -

CDR3 protein: CASSQNINQPQHF
CDR3 DNA: TGTGCCAGCAGCCAAAACATTAATCAGCCCCAGCATTTT
D gene: -
J gene: TRBJ1-5
V gene: TRBV9
clone size: few

CDR3 protein: CASSVRGVRANEQFF
CDR3 DNA: TGTGCCAGCAGCGTCCGGGGAGTTCGGGCCAATGAGCAGTTCTTC
D gene: -
J gene: TRBJ2-1
V gene: TRBV5-4
clone size: few

CDR3 protein: CASRRGQETQCF
CDR3 DNA: TGTGCCAGCAGAAGAGGACAAGAGACCCAGTGCTTC
D gene: -
J gene: TRBJ2-5
V gene: TRBV2
clone size: few

CDR3 protein: CASSQGGTDGYTF
CDR3 DNA: TGTGCCAGCAGCCAGGGAGGGACGGATGGCTACACCTTC
D gene: -
J gene: TRBJ1-2
V gene: TRBV3-1
clone size: few

CDR3 protein: CASKPSTGTYEQYF
CDR3 DNA: TGTGCCAGCAAACCGTCGACAGGGACCTACGAGCAGTACTTC
D gene: TRBD1
J gene: TRBJ2-7
V gene: TRBV2
clone size: -

CDR3 protein: CASWTWRGGQETQYF
CDR3 DNA: TGTGCCAGTTGGACTTGGAGGGGGGGTCAAGAGACCCAGTACTTC
D gene: -
J gene: TRBJ2-5
V gene: TRBV6-5
clone size: -

CDR3 protein: CASSRVTGGETPNQPQHF
CDR3 DNA: TGCGCCAGCAGCCGCGTAACAGGGGGCGAAACCCCCAATCAGCCCCAGCATTTT
D gene: TRBD1
J gene: TRBJ1-5
V gene: TRBV4-3
clone size: -

CDR3 protein: CASSFDAYNEQFF
CDR3 DNA: TGCGCCAGCAGCTTTGACGCATACAATGAGCAGTTCTTC
D gene: -
J gene: TRBJ2-1
V gene: TRBV5-1
clone size: -

CDR3 protein: CASSPGGTGTFEQYF
CDR3 DNA: TGTGCCAGTAGTCCAGGGGGGACAGGGACGTTCGAGCAGTACTTC
D gene: TRBD1
J gene: TRBJ2-7
V gene: TRBV19
clone size: few

CDR3 protein: CASSTPAGLQGETQYF
CDR3 DNA: TGTGCCAGCAGCACCCCGGCGGGACTCCAGGGCGAGACCCAGTACTTC
D gene: -
J gene: TRBJ2-5
V gene: TRBV6-2/TRBV6-3
clone size: many

CDR3 protein: CASSLGQGPYSYNEQFF
CDR3 DNA: TGTGCCAGCAGTTTGGGACAGGGCCCCTACTCCTACAATGAGCAGTTCTTC
D gene: TRBD1
J gene: TRBJ2-1
V gene: TRBV12-3/TRBV12-4
clone size: many

CDR3 protein: CASSSDGNSYEQYF
CDR3 DNA: TGCGCCAGCAGCTCGGACGGAAACTCCTACGAGCAGTACTTC
D gene: -
J gene: TRBJ2-7
V gene: TRBV5-1
clone size: many

CDR3 protein: CASSAQGPTDTQYF
CDR3 DNA: TGTGCCAGCAGCGCTCAGGGTCCCACAGATACGCAGTATTTT
D gene: -
J gene: TRBJ2-3
V gene: TRBV9
clone size: -

CDR3 protein: CASSSRTDTSYEQYF
CDR3 DNA: TGTGCCAGCAGCTCCAGGACTGATACCTCCTACGAGCAGTACTTC
D gene: -
J gene: TRBJ2-7
V gene: TRBV7-2
clone size: -

CDR3 protein: CASSLDWGEKLFF
CDR3 DNA: TGTGCCAGCAGCTTAGACTGGGGGGAAAAACTGTTTTTT
D gene: -
J gene: TRBJ1-4
V gene: TRBV7-6
clone size: -

CDR3 protein: CASSLRTGEFFSYEQYF
CDR3 DNA: TGTGCCAGCAGTCTTCGGACAGGGGAGTTTTTCTCCTACGAGCAGTACTTC
D gene: TRBD1
J gene: TRBJ2-7
V gene: TRBV27
clone size: few

CDR3 protein: CASSYKGAVTEAFF
CDR3 DNA: TGTGCCAGCAGTTACAAGGGGGCCGTCACTGAAGCTTTCTTT
D gene: TRBD1
J gene: TRBJ1-1
V gene: TRBV6-2/TRBV6-3
clone size: -

CDR3 protein: CASSPGGGETQYF
CDR3 DNA: TGTGCCAGCAGCCCTGGAGGTGGGGAGACCCAGTACTTC
D gene: -
J gene: TRBJ2-5
V gene: TRBV7-2
clone size: many

CDR3 protein: CASMTREGNTEAFF
CDR3 DNA: TGTGCCAGCATGACGCGTGAGGGAAACACTGAAGCTTTCTTT
D gene: -
J gene: TRBJ1-1
V gene: TRBV27
clone size: few

CDR3 protein: CASSVGRGGKNIQYF
CDR3 DNA: TGTGCCAGCAGCGTAGGAAGAGGGGGCAAAAACATTCAGTACTTC
D gene: -
J gene: TRBJ2-4
V gene: TRBV9
clone size: few

CDR3 protein: CSAIVSGGAGELFF
CDR3 DNA: TGCAGTGCTATAGTTAGCGGGGGAGCCGGGGAGCTGTTTTTT
D gene: TRBD2
J gene: TRBJ2-2
V gene: TRBV20-1
clone size: few

CDR3 protein: CASSLAERPPSKLFF
CDR3 DNA: TGTGCCAGCAGCTTGGCGGAGCGACCTCCCTCAAAACTGTTTTTT
D gene: -
J gene: TRBJ1-4
V gene: TRBV7-2
clone size: -

CDR3 protein: CASRPAGGRNQPQHF
CDR3 DNA: TGTGCCAGCAGGCCGGCAGGGGGTCGCAATCAGCCCCAGCATTTT
D gene: TRBD1
J gene: TRBJ1-5
V gene: TRBV6-6
clone size: few

CDR3 protein: CSAEDGAGDTQYF
CDR3 DNA: TGCAGTGCAGAGGACGGGGCCGGAGATACGCAGTATTTT
D gene: -
J gene: TRBJ2-3
V gene: TRBV20-1
clone size: many

CDR3 protein: CASSAGLASYEQYF
CDR3 DNA: TGTGCCAGCAGCGCCGGACTAGCAAGCTACGAGCAGTACTTC
D gene: TRBD2
J gene: TRBJ2-7
V gene: TRBV5-4
clone size: -

CDR3 protein: CSALTGSYEKLFF
CDR3 DNA: TGCAGCGCCCTGACAGGGTCCTACGAAAAACTGTTTTTT
D gene: TRBD1
J gene: TRBJ1-4
V gene: TRBV29-1
clone size: -

CDR3 protein: CASSLASELYGYTF
CDR3 DNA: TGTGCCAGCAGCTTAGCCAGTGAGCTCTATGGCTACACCTTC
D gene: -
J gene: TRBJ1-2
V gene: TRBV7-2
clone size: -

CDR3 protein: CASSLGLAHEQFF
CDR3 DNA: TGTGCCAGCAGCTTGGGTTTAGCCCATGAGCAGTTCTTC
D gene: -
J gene: TRBJ2-1
V gene: TRBV5-8
clone size: few

CDR3 protein: CASSPNLHTEAFF
CDR3 DNA: TGTGCCAGCAGCCCTAATCTGCACACTGAAGCTTTCTTT
D gene: -
J gene: TRBJ1-1
V gene: TRBV14
clone size: -

CDR3 protein: CASSIRAGGTDTQYF
CDR3 DNA: TGTGCCAGTAGTATAAGGGCGGGGGGCACAGATACGCAGTATTTT
D gene: TRBD2
J gene: TRBJ2-3
V gene: TRBV19
clone size: few

CDR3 protein: CASSQRVSRETQYF
CDR3 DNA: TGTGCCAGCAGCCAGAGGGTTAGCAGGGAGACCCAGTACTTC
D gene: -
J gene: TRBJ2-5
V gene: TRBV7-2
clone size: few

CDR3 protein: CSAIKAPGQRSYEQYF
CDR3 DNA: TGCAGTGCTATTAAGGCCCCGGGACAGAGGTCCTACGAGCAGTACTTC
D gene: TRBD1
J gene: TRBJ2-7
V gene: TRBV20-1
clone size: -

CDR3 protein: CSARPGGAEAFF
CDR3 DNA: TGCAGTGCTAGGCCAGGGGGTGCTGAAGCTTTCTTT
D gene: TRBD1
J gene: TRBJ1-1
V gene: TRBV20-1
clone size: -

CDR3 protein: CASSLRGGGHEQFF
CDR3 DNA: TGTGCCAGCAGCTTAAGGGGGGGAGGGCATGAGCAGTTCTTC
D gene: -
J gene: TRBJ2-1
V gene: TRBV7-9
clone size: few

CDR3 protein: CASSLDLQAGPSEKLFF
CDR3 DNA: TGTGCCAGCAGTTTAGACTTACAAGCGGGCCCGTCCGAAAAACTGTTTTTT
D gene: -
J gene: TRBJ1-4
V gene: TRBV12-3/TRBV12-4
clone size: few

CDR3 protein: CASSSLDREGEQFF
CDR3 DNA: TGTGCCAGCAGCTCTTTGGACAGGGAGGGCGAGCAGTTCTTC
D gene: -
J gene: TRBJ2-1
V gene: TRBV7-2
clone size: few